The entry below gives a single T cell receptor beta chain sequence along with its context. The germline V and J ends were trimmed by 7 bases and 6 bases, with 16 bases remaining between them. Germline CDR1 reads ENHRY; CDR2 reads SYGVKD. The CDR3 has 13 amino acids. These data belong to a study of blood T cell repertoires in COVID-19. The overall study: The samples span acute and convalescent COVID-19 from the United States, Italy and Spain. T cells, B-cell-depleted T cells, or PBMCs provided the cDNA or gDNA that served as material.

Original processing methods: Quantification of nucleated cells was approximated via reference gene primer amplification. Using immunoSEQ multiplex PCR, the repertoire was profiled, and TCRdb retains in-frame clones only, with some absent. The V and J calls and clone size come from that table; D and trimming were worked out from the DNA. The repertoire holds 65,000 to 70,000 clones, with under 85% as singletons. The sequenced sample was peripheral blood. This clonotype was sampled from a man aged 60-69 years with acute or convalescent COVID-19. The chain links TRBV10-3 to TRBJ2-7; D perhaps matches TRBD2 (6 bases). The CDR3 spells CAINPGGEREQYF. The CDR3, as DNA: TGTGCCATCAATCCCGGAGGGGAACGCGAGCAGTACTTC.